The 32 T cell receptor beta chains listed next were all sequenced from one sample in a study of blood T cell repertoires in COVID-19. Assay: immunoSEQ multiplex PCR; the TCRdb copy retains only in-frame clones and omits some. This sample has about 310,000 clones, with over 85% found just once. Input material: PBMCs or T cells enriched from blood (not recorded which). The receptors come from a woman aged 25 to 39 who had recovered from COVID-19.

The V call is TRBV2, the J call TRBJ1-1; 7 bases match TRBD1. This CDR3 region has 16 residues. The V gene's germline CDR1 is SNHLY and CDR2 FYNNEI. J was trimmed by 4 bases and V by 5 bases; bases with no gene match: 13. The CDR3 DNA follows: TGTGCCAGCAGTCGACAGGGTTCGGCTTGGAGCACTGAAGCTTTCTTT. This translates into CASSRQGSAWSTEAFF.

This clone showed up just a few times. The rearrangement joins TRBV18 to TRBJ1-1; maybe TRBD1 (5 bases). Germline CDR1 reads KGHSH; CDR2 reads LQKENI. V lost 3 bases to trimming and J lost 3 bases, with 8 bases between them. The CDR3 extends over 13 amino acids. The CDR3 sequence is CASSPAGDTEAFF. As DNA, the CDR3 is TGTGCCAGCTCACCGGCGGGGGACACTGAAGCTTTCTTT.

The chain is built from TRBV7-9 and TRBJ2-3; D may be TRBD2 (6 bases). Germline assignment: CDR1 SEHNR and CDR2 FQNEAQ (reference sequence). The CDR3 has 13 residues. V lost 5 bases, J lost 3 bases, and 9 bases lay in between. As DNA, the CDR3 is TGTGCCAGCAGCCCCCTAGCGACAGATACGCAGTATTTT. As protein: CASSPLATDTQYF.

This clone was found a few times. V usage is TRBV28 and J usage is TRBJ1-5; no firm D call. The germline V gene has CDR1 MDHEN and CDR2 SYDVKM. This CDR3 is 17 amino acids long. Trimming took 2 bases from V and 3 from J, leaving 17 bases between them. This chain's CDR3 is CASSLIGPPEDNQPQHF. In DNA, the CDR3 is TGTGCCAGCAGTTTAATAGGTCCCCCGGAGGACAATCAGCCCCAGCATTTT. The whole variable domain, remainder taken from reference TRBV28 and TRBJ1-5, is DVKVTQSSRYLVKRTGEKVFLECVQDMDHENMFWYRQDPGLGLRLIYFSYDVKMKEKGDIPEGYSVSREKKERFSLILESASTNQTSMYLCASSLIGPPEDNQPQHFGDGTRLSIL.

V usage is TRBV10-3 and J usage is TRBJ2-2; perhaps TRBD2 as D (6 bases). The germline V gene encodes CDR1 ENHRY and CDR2 SYGVKD. The germline V and J ends were trimmed by 6 bases and 0 bases, with 11 bases remaining between them. The CDR3 consists of 15 residues. CDR3: CAISSGLSNTGELFF. The CDR3 DNA sequence: TGTGCCATCAGCTCAGGACTATCGAACACCGGGGAGCTGTTTTTT.

The chain couples TRBV7-6 to TRBJ2-1; 10 bases are a match to TRBD2. Germline V gene data show CDR1 as SGHVS and CDR2 as FNYEAQ. Unmatched junction bases numbered 7, after V lost 1 base and J lost 4 bases. The CDR3 is made up of 17 amino acids. The CDR3 is CASSLGLGTSAYNEQFF. As DNA, the CDR3 is TGTGCCAGCAGCTTAGGCTTAGGGACTAGCGCATACAATGAGCAGTTCTTC. The variable domain in full, with the rest retrieved from reference TRBV7-6 and TRBJ2-1, is GAGVSQSPRYKVTKRGQDVALRCDPISGHVSLYWYRQALGQGPEFLTYFNYEAQQDKSGLPNDRFSAERPEGSISTLTIQRTEQRDSAMYRCASSLGLGTSAYNEQFFGPGTRLTVL.

This clone showed up just once. The chain combines TRBV10-2 with TRBJ2-3; tentative D call: TRBD2 (6 bases). Germline CDR1 is WSHSY and CDR2 is SAAADI. With 8 bases removed from V and 0 bases from J, the gap between germline ends came to 12 bases. This CDR3 has 14 amino acids. The CDR3 loop is CASRPSDSTDTQYF. Written as DNA, the CDR3 is TGCGCCAGCCGCCCTAGCGACAGCACAGATACGCAGTATTTT.

J is TRBJ2-7 and V is TRBV6-2 or TRBV6-3, with D tentatively TRBD2 (5 bases). Trimming left V 4 bases short and J 2 bases short, with 12 bases between. This CDR3 contains 14 residues. Germline V gene data show CDR1 as MNHEY and CDR2 as SVGEGT. The CDR3 sequence: CASSWNTEAYEQYF. The CDR3 bases are TGTGCCAGCAGTTGGAATACGGAGGCCTACGAGCAGTACTTC.

The CDR3 region is CASSPQGARYGYTF. The CDR3, as DNA: TGTGCCAGCTCACCACAGGGGGCGCGCTATGGCTACACCTTC. The V gene is TRBV18, the J gene TRBJ1-2; 7 bases match TRBD1. CDR3 length: 14 residues. The V gene end was trimmed by 1 base and the J gene end by 4 bases; junction bases not matched to a gene: 3. The V gene's germline CDR1 is KGHSH and CDR2 LQKENI. Using reference TRBV18 and TRBJ1-2 for the parts outside the CDR3, the full variable domain is NAGVMQNPRHLVRRRGQEARLRCSPMKGHSHVYWYRQLPEEGLKFMVYLQKENIIDESGMPKERFSAEFPKEGPSILRIQQVVRGDSAAYFCASSPQGARYGYTFGSGTRLTVV.

The chain links TRBV18 to TRBJ2-1, with D possibly being TRBD2 (6 bases). V dropped 3 bases and J dropped 1 base, with 16 bases sitting between them. The CDR3 loop spans 17 amino acids. CDR1 and CDR2 from the germline V gene are KGHSH and LQKENI. The CDR3 DNA reads TGTGCCAGCTCACCGACCACTTCCAGCGGGTCCTACAATGAGCAGTTCTTC. Translated, it gives CASSPTTSSGSYNEQFF.

A few counts support this clone. The chain combines TRBV28 with TRBJ1-1; 11 bases fit TRBD1. Germline values: CDR1 MDHEN, CDR2 SYDVKM. The CDR3 is made up of 16 amino acids. V dropped 7 bases and J dropped 4; count of bases not matched to a gene: 11. The CDR3 bases are TGTGCCAGCATCATCGGACAGGGGGCGTGGGTCACTGAAGCTTTCTTT. Amino acid sequence: CASIIGQGAWVTEAFF.

The chain uses TRBV6-5 and TRBJ2-5; unclear D gene. Germline-derived CDR1 and CDR2 are MNHEY and SVGAGI. The CDR3 totals 13 residues. Trimming took off 5 bases at V and 2 bases at J, with 9 bases between the two ends. CDR3 region: CASSNIGQETQYF. CDR3 DNA: TGTGCCAGCAGTAATATCGGTCAAGAGACCCAGTACTTC.

The chain recombines TRBV2 with TRBJ1-2; perhaps TRBD1 as D (6 bases). Germline values: CDR1 SNHLY, CDR2 FYNNEI. V lost 2 bases and J 4 bases, leaving 14 bases between the germline ends. The length of the CDR3 is 15 residues. CDR3 DNA sequence: TGTGCCAGCAGTGAAAAGGGGACAACCTTCTATGGCTACACCTTC. Its protein product is CASSEKGTTFYGYTF.

The table lists this clone with a few counts. The chain joins TRBV28 to TRBJ1-5; TRBD1 aligns across 7 bases. Germline CDR1 and CDR2: MDHEN and SYDVKM. Germline trimming cut 7 bases from V and 4 bases from J; bases unmatched to any gene: 10. The CDR3 length is 15 residues. The CDR3 DNA sequence: TGTGCCAGCACCTTGGGACAGACAACTAATCAGCCCCAGCATTTT. Its translation is CASTLGQTTNQPQHF.

V and J are TRBV27 and TRBJ1-1; TRBD1 might be the D (5 bases). V lost 2 bases to trimming and J lost 1 base, with 11 bases between them. The CDR3 sequence is 15 residues long. Per germline, CDR1 MNHEY and CDR2 SMNVEV (reference sequence). The CDR3 loop reads CASSLLGGENTEAFF. The CDR3 nucleotides read TGTGCCAGCAGTTTACTTGGGGGGGAGAACACTGAAGCTTTCTTT.

The chain has TRBV4-3 and TRBJ2-1; 8 nucleotides align to TRBD2. Germline-derived CDR1 and CDR2 are LGHNA and YSLEER. Trimming removed 1 base from V and 8 bases from J; junction bases left unmatched: 7. This CDR3 is 15 amino acids long. In nucleotides, the CDR3 is TGCGCCAGCAGCCAAGCTGCTAGCGGGTTCGATGAGCAGTTCTTC. This sequence encodes CASSQAASGFDEQFF.

In nucleotides, the CDR3 is TGTGCCAGCAGCTATAGCGGGACCTCTAGCACAGATACGCAGTATTTT. Encoded protein: CASSYSGTSSTDTQYF. This chain uses TRBV7-2 with TRBJ2-3; 8 bases align to TRBD2. CDR3 length: 16 amino acids. J lost 0 bases, V lost 4 bases, and 6 bases had no gene match. Germline values: CDR1 SGHTA, CDR2 FQGNSA.

The chain carries TRBV3-1 (or the pseudogene TRBV3-2) and TRBJ2-1, with 12 nucleotides matching TRBD2. This CDR3 comprises 14 residues. V lost 1 base to trimming and J lost 16 bases; unmatched junction nucleotides: 8. Germline values: CDR1 LGHDT, CDR2 YNNKEL (reference sequence). CDR3 loop: CASSQGLAGVGFFF. CDR3 bases: TGTGCCAGCAGCCAAGGACTAGCGGGAGTTGGTTTCTTCTTC.

The chain combines TRBV19 with TRBJ1-1; 8 nucleotides agree with TRBD1. V trimming: 1 base; J trimming: 3 bases; junction bases outside the gene matches: 7. The CDR3 is 16 amino acids. CDR1 is LNHDA and CDR2 is SQIVND in the germline V gene (reference sequence). CDR3 DNA sequence: TGTGCCAGTAGTATAGGACAGGGGAGTGCGGACACTGAAGCTTTCTTT. Translation gives CASSIGQGSADTEAFF.

The chain joins TRBV6-5 to TRBJ2-7; the D is unclear. The CDR3 contains 14 residues. Germline CDR1 reads MNHEY; CDR2 reads SVGAGI. V dropped 0 bases and J dropped 2 bases, with 8 bases sitting between them. The CDR3 sequence is CASSYSGRTYEQYF. CDR3 nucleotides: TGTGCCAGCAGTTACTCGGGCAGAACCTACGAGCAGTACTTC.

This clone appeared a few times. The V call is TRBV6-5, the J call TRBJ1-2, with D possibly matching TRBD1 (5 bases). The V gene lost 5 bases and the J gene lost 5 bases, with 12 bases spanning the gap. Germline values: CDR1 MNHEY, CDR2 SVGAGI. The CDR3 spans 13 residues. CDR3 DNA: TGTGCCAGCAGTCGACAGCTTTTTTATGGCTACACCTTC. Translated, it gives CASSRQLFYGYTF.

V and J are TRBV7-9 and TRBJ1-1; D unclear. The CDR3 is 14 residues long. Trimming shortened V by 5 bases and J by 0 bases, and 10 bases separated the two germline ends. CDR1 SEHNR and CDR2 FQNEAQ come from the germline V gene (reference sequence). The CDR3 reads CASSLDGVNTEAFF. The CDR3, as DNA: TGTGCCAGCAGCCTTGACGGGGTGAACACTGAAGCTTTCTTT.

The chain carries TRBV7-9 and TRBJ1-1; D is ambiguous. The germline V gene has CDR1 SEHNR and CDR2 FQNEAQ (reference sequence). The CDR3 runs to 17 residues. Between the trimmed V and J ends, which lost 1 base and 3 bases, there was a span of 18 bases. CDR3 bases: TGTGCCAGCAGCTTAGGTGTTGGGCAGGTGATTTACACTGAAGCTTTCTTT. Encoded protein: CASSLGVGQVIYTEAFF.

As for this clone: This specimen includes other DNA sequences encoding the same CDR3. The rearrangement links TRBV6-2 or TRBV6-3 to TRBJ2-7; 9 bases match TRBD2. The junction had 2 bases not matched to a gene; V was cut back by 2 bases and J by 0 bases. Per germline, CDR1 MNHEY and CDR2 SVGEGT. This CDR3 has 15 amino acids. The CDR3 DNA reads as TGTGCCAGCAGTTACGAAGCGGGAGGCTCCTACGAGCAGTACTTC. It encodes CASSYEAGGSYEQYF.

This clone showed up just a few times. This sequence joins TRBV25-1 and TRBJ2-3; 8 bases map to TRBD2. This CDR3 has 15 amino acids. Germline trimming cut 5 bases from V and 4 bases from J; bases unmatched to any gene: 8. Germline V CDR1 and CDR2: MGHDK, SYGVNS. CDR3 sequence: CASSPGLVAADTQYF. For the CDR3, the DNA is TGTGCCAGCAGTCCGGGACTAGTAGCCGCAGATACGCAGTATTTT.

The chain recombines TRBV10-3 with TRBJ1-4; TRBD1 might be the D (6 bases). V shed 4 bases and J shed 3 bases, with 15 bases lying between them. CDR3 length equals 16 residues. Germline CDR1 reads ENHRY; CDR2 reads SYGVKD. The CDR3 sequence is CAISGDTVGPNEKLFF. CDR3 nucleotides: TGTGCCATCAGTGGGGACACGGTGGGTCCTAATGAAAAACTGTTTTTT.

This clone was counted a few times. The chain combines TRBV7-2 with TRBJ1-5; 7 bases are a match to TRBD1. Trimming cost V 0 bases and J 4 bases; bases outside gene matches: 3. CDR3 length: 15 residues. Germline CDR1 reads SGHTA; CDR2 reads FQGNSA. In DNA, the CDR3 is TGTGCCAGCAGCTTAGCGGCAGGGGGGAATCAGCCCCAGCATTTT. Its translation is CASSLAAGGNQPQHF. Filled out from reference TRBV7-2 and TRBJ1-5, the complete variable domain reads GAGVSQSPSNKVTEKGKDVELRCDPISGHTALYWYRQSLGQGLEFLIYFQGNSAPDKSGLPSDRFSAERTGGSVSTLTIQRTQQEDSAVYLCASSLAAGGNQPQHFGDGTRLSIL.

This clone has a handful of counts. The V call is TRBV5-1, the J call TRBJ2-1; no clear D gene. The CDR3 spans 11 residues. The germline V gene has CDR1 SGHRS and CDR2 YFSETQ. Trimming removed 4 bases at V and 5 bases at J, with 4 bases between. CDR3 in amino acids: CASSQNNEQFF. The CDR3 coding sequence is TGCGCCAGCAGCCAAAACAATGAGCAGTTCTTC.

V and J are TRBV4-1 and TRBJ1-2, with 7 bases fitting TRBD1. Germline V gives CDR1 MGHRA, CDR2 YSYEKL. This CDR3 is built from 14 residues. After removal of 6 bases from V and 7 bases from J, the junction contained 11 bases not matched to a gene. For the CDR3, the DNA is TGCGCCAGCAGAGACGGACAGGAGGATTCTGGCTACACCTTC. It encodes CASRDGQEDSGYTF.

The V gene is TRBV5-1, the J gene TRBJ1-1, with 7 positions matching TRBD1. The germline gives CDR1 SGHRS, CDR2 YFSETQ. V shed 7 bases and J 1 base; nucleotides not matched to a gene: 1. The CDR3 sequence is 12 residues long. Written as DNA, the CDR3 is TGCGCCAGCTGGACAGGGAACACTGAAGCTTTCTTT. This sequence encodes CASWTGNTEAFF.

This chain connects TRBV18 to TRBJ1-3; D gene ambiguous. CDR1 KGHSH and CDR2 LQKENI come from the germline V gene. There are 16 residues in the CDR3. Trimming removed 4 bases at V and 0 bases at J, with 13 bases between. CDR3 DNA sequence: TGTGCCAGCTCACTGCAGACGGCGGTCTCTGGAAACACCATATATTTT. Protein product: CASSLQTAVSGNTIYF. Full variable domain (remainder filled in from reference TRBV18 and TRBJ1-3): NAGVMQNPRHLVRRRGQEARLRCSPMKGHSHVYWYRQLPEEGLKFMVYLQKENIIDESGMPKERFSAEFPKEGPSILRIQQVVRGDSAAYFCASSLQTAVSGNTIYFGEGSWLTVV.

CDR3 residues: CASSLGGRETQYF. For the CDR3, the DNA is TGTGCCAGCAGCCTAGGGGGTCGAGAGACCCAGTACTTC. V and J are TRBV6-2 or TRBV6-3 and TRBJ2-5, with a tentative D call TRBD1 (6 bases). The CDR3 runs 13 residues. Deletions cut 6 bases from V and 4 bases from J, with 12 bases between. Germline CDR1 reads MNHEY; CDR2 reads SVGEGT.